The TCR beta chain described here comes from a study of shared clonotypes between healthy human individuals. Terminally differentiated effector memory CD45RA+ cells were excluded by CCR7 positive selection of CD45RO-negative cells. Germline V gene lookup returns CDR1 SGDLS and CDR2 YYNGEE. V lost 4 bases and J 7 bases, leaving 15 bases between the germline ends. The CDR3 is made up of 14 amino acids. Study results and limitations: Approximately 5% was the fraction of naive CD4 clonotypes found shared across several donors.

This clone was found once. Its antigen is not identified. At deep level, the assay was performed. Per the original data handling: ImmunoSEQ output lacked quality scores and full-length reads, limiting matched filtering. Assay: immunoSEQ multiplex PCR; the TCRdb copy retains only in-frame clones and omits some. V and J calls and clone size come straight from that table; D and trimming were deduced from the DNA. The sample records millions of clones, more than 85% being singletons. Material for sequencing was naive CD8+ T cells from PBMCs. V and J are TRBV9 and TRBJ2-1; the D is unclear. This clonotype was sampled from a man in his late teens or twenties in good health. Some clones in this sample may be carry-over from other donors' samples. In nucleotides, the CDR3 is TGTGCCAGCAGCCCGTGGCAGGTCGGGAATGAGCAGTTCTTC. Encoded protein: CASSPWQVGNEQFF.